The clone carrying this T cell receptor (beta chain) was seen only a few times. This record comes from a study of blood T cell repertoires in COVID-19. Study-wide background: Collection of acute and convalescent COVID-19 samples took place in the United States, Italy and Spain. The cDNA or gDNA used as material had been derived from T cells, B-cell-depleted T cells, or PBMCs.

Original handling: By means of reference gene primer amplification, nucleated cell counts were estimated. Here immunoSEQ multiplex PCR was the method, and the copy in TCRdb shows in-frame clones only, minus some. The V and J calls and clone size come from that table; D and trimming were worked out from the DNA. The sample holds approximately 60,000 clones, 60% to 85% seen once. Germline CDR1 and CDR2: SGHDN and FVKESK. The CDR3 loop spans 18 amino acids. V lost 4 bases and J 2 bases, leaving 20 bases between the germline ends. The origin of this receptor is a woman older than 75 with acute or convalescent COVID-19. Source material: peripheral blood. The chain links TRBV14 to TRBJ2-2; tentative D call: TRBD2 (6 bases). The CDR3 spells CASSLDPPGTRNTGELFF. CDR3 coding DNA: TGTGCCAGCAGCCTCGACCCCCCCGGGACTCGCAACACCGGGGAGCTGTTTTTT.